This T cell receptor (beta chain) was identified during a study of CD8+CD57+ T cells in acquired aplastic anemia. Across the study: Sorted CD4+ and CD8+ cells gave a mean 3.2 ug DNA, range about 0.19 to 27.4 ug. Study-wide findings and caveats: Patients were compared with controls for CD8+ Simpson's diversity, and no significant difference emerged. Between patients and controls, 25 to 30 CD8+ CDR3 sequences were found in common.

Genomic DNA provided the template from which TCR beta VDJ and CDR3 profiles were obtained. TCRdb independently ran MiXCR on the reads; one entry per CDR3 protein. The top ten clones hold roughly 8% of a sample with hundreds of thousands of distinct CDR3 sequences, 50% to 70% of them seen once. Per germline, CDR1 SGHTA and CDR2 FQGNSA. V lost 5 bases and J lost 2, with 13 bases in between. CDR3 length equals 15 residues. With respect to this clonotype: As yet, its antigen is unknown.

The J gene is TRBJ1-3, the V gene TRBV7-2; D not resolved. Sequencing used sorted CD4+, CD8+, or CD8+CD57+ T cells (not recorded which) from PBMCs. The receptor's source is a human donor with severe aplastic anemia or a healthy control (not recorded which). The CDR3 reads CASSLPQTPGNTIYF. CDR3 DNA: TGTGCCAGCAGCCTACCTCAGACACCTGGAAACACCATATATTTT. Combining the CDR3 with reference TRBV7-2 and TRBJ1-3 gives the whole variable domain GAGVSQSPSNKVTEKGKDVELRCDPISGHTALYWYRQSLGQGLEFLIYFQGNSAPDKSGLPSDRFSAERTGGSVSTLTIQRTQQEDSAVYLCASSLPQTPGNTIYFGEGSWLTVV.